These 16 T cell receptor beta chains share one sample of origin, sequenced in a study of CD8 T cells in Susac syndrome. It was with random hexamers that about 0.45 to 1 ug RNA was reverse transcribed. One entry per CDR3 protein, called by TCRdb with MiXCR from the immunoSEQ multiplex PCR reads. The sample records some 190,000 distinct CDR3 sequences, 85% to 95% being singletons. Source material: CD4+ T cells from PBMCs. These receptor sequences come from a human donor in good health.

This chain connects TRBV24-1 to TRBJ2-5; unclear D gene. Germline CDR1 KGHDR, CDR2 SFDVKD. The CDR3 has 11 amino acids. V lost 4 bases and J lost 5, with 4 bases in between. The DNA for the CDR3 is TGTGCCACCAGTGAATCGGAGACCCAGTACTTC. It codes for CATSESETQYF.

The gene calls are TRBV5-1 and TRBJ2-1; possible D gene TRBD1, 6 bases. With 4 bases removed from V and 4 bases from J, the gap between germline ends came to 15 bases. Germline V CDR1 and CDR2: SGHRS, YFSETQ. This CDR3 is built from 15 residues. The CDR3 here is CASSTDSLKYNEQFF. In nucleotides, the CDR3 is TGCGCCAGCAGCACGGACAGTCTAAAATACAATGAGCAGTTCTTC.

The rearrangement joins TRBV20-1 to TRBJ1-4; tentative D call: TRBD1 (5 bases). The CDR3 is 14 residues long. Trimming left V 3 bases short and J 8 bases short, with 16 bases between. Germline V lookup: CDR1 DFQATT, CDR2 SNEGSKA (reference sequence). The CDR3 sequence is CSASSGGNREKLFF. In DNA, the CDR3 is TGCAGTGCTAGTTCGGGGGGGAATAGAGAAAAACTGTTTTTT.

This chain uses TRBV19 with TRBJ2-5; 7 bases map to TRBD1. Germline assignment: CDR1 LNHDA and CDR2 SQIVND (reference sequence). CDR3 length: 15 amino acids. V was clipped by 6 bases and J by 2 bases; unmatched bases: 9. The CDR3 protein is CASRHRGSPQETQYF. The CDR3 DNA follows: TGTGCCAGTAGGCACAGGGGTTCCCCTCAAGAGACCCAGTACTTC.

This chain connects TRBV29-1 to TRBJ2-7, with 7 positions matching TRBD1. Germline assignment: CDR1 SQVTM and CDR2 ANQGSEA. The CDR3 runs to 12 residues. The V gene end was trimmed by 6 bases and the J gene end by 3 bases; junction bases not matched to a gene: 5. The CDR3 DNA sequence: TGCAGCGTGACAGGGTCGATCTACGAGCAGTACTTC. As protein: CSVTGSIYEQYF.

This clonotype appeared once. V is TRBV12-3 or TRBV12-4 and J is TRBJ1-2; 7 bases fit TRBD1. The CDR3 totals 13 residues. The J segment lost 4 bases and the V segment lost 5 bases, leaving 4 bases of the junction unmatched. DNA of the CDR3: TGTGCCAGCAGTGAGACAGGGACCTATGGCTACACCTTC. This gives the protein CASSETGTYGYTF.

The chain links TRBV28 to TRBJ1-2, with D tentatively TRBD1 (6 bases). The CDR3 has 14 amino acids. V lost 5 bases to trimming and J lost 8 bases, with 18 bases between them. The germline V gene has CDR1 MDHEN and CDR2 SYDVKM. This chain's CDR3 is CASSPPDRPGGYTF. CDR3 coding DNA: TGTGCCAGCAGTCCCCCTGACAGGCCGGGAGGCTACACCTTC.

This clonotype was recorded only once. The chain uses TRBV4-3 and TRBJ2-3, with 10 bases that match TRBD2. CDR1 is LGHNA, CDR2 YSLEER, per germline. The CDR3 has 16 amino acids. J was trimmed by 0 bases and V by 4 bases; bases with no gene match: 4. CDR3 protein: CASSRALAGSTDTQYF. CDR3 in DNA: TGCGCCAGCAGCCGAGCACTAGCGGGGAGCACAGATACGCAGTATTTT.

This clonotype was observed once. The chain employs TRBV7-9 and TRBJ1-1, with D perhaps matching TRBD1 (6 bases). From germline, CDR1 is SEHNR and CDR2 FQNEAQ (reference sequence). The CDR3 is 14 amino acids. Between the trimmed V and J ends, which lost 7 bases and 3 bases, there was a span of 15 bases. The CDR3 nucleotides read TGTGCCAGCATCTTCAGGGGTCGGGACACTGAAGCTTTCTTT. Translated: CASIFRGRDTEAFF.

This chain joins TRBV28 and TRBJ2-3; D is ambiguous. Germline-derived CDR1 and CDR2 are MDHEN and SYDVKM. The CDR3 loop spans 12 amino acids. V shed 2 bases and J shed 9 bases, with 9 bases lying between them. CDR3 sequence (DNA): TGTGCCAGCAGTTTACGGCTACTAACGCAGTATTTT. As protein: CASSLRLLTQYF.

The chain uses TRBV23-1 and TRBJ2-7; D is perhaps TRBD2 (9 bases). TRBV23-1 is reported as an ORF; its role is uncertain. The CDR3 runs 17 residues. V was shortened by 8 bases and J by 7 bases, with 30 bases between the two germline ends. The CDR3 loop is CASSGGRGAGGPNEQYF. The CDR3 nucleotides read TGCGCCAGCTCAGGGGGCAGGGGCGCGGGAGGGCCGAATGAGCAGTACTTC.

This chain's CDR3 is CSVGRAGELFF. DNA for the CDR3: TGCAGCGTAGGACGGGCCGGGGAGCTGTTTTTT. This chain connects TRBV29-1 to TRBJ2-2; unclear D gene. Trimming left V 6 bases short and J 6 bases short, with 8 bases between. From germline, CDR1 is SQVTM and CDR2 ANQGSEA. The CDR3 runs 11 residues.

The chain links TRBV30 to TRBJ1-5; D perhaps matches TRBD1 (5 bases). The germline V gene has CDR1 GTSNPN and CDR2 SVGIG (reference sequence). This CDR3 has 12 amino acids. V was trimmed by 5 bases and J by 4 bases, leaving 9 bases between them. The CDR3 sequence is CAWAGFNQPQHF. CDR3 bases: TGTGCCTGGGCAGGGTTTAATCAGCCCCAGCATTTT.

This clonotype has a handful of counts. This chain joins TRBV28 and TRBJ1-1; D gene ambiguous. Between the trimmed V and J ends, which lost 3 bases and 2 bases, there was a span of 7 bases. The CDR3 loop spans 13 amino acids. Germline assignment: CDR1 MDHEN and CDR2 SYDVKM. CDR3 loop: CASSLTVNTEAFF. In DNA, the CDR3 is TGTGCCAGCAGTTTGACGGTCAACACTGAAGCTTTCTTT.

The chain couples TRBV20-1 to TRBJ2-1, with 9 nucleotides matching TRBD2. Germline CDR1 and CDR2: DFQATT and SNEGSKA (reference sequence). With 2 bases clipped from V and 7 bases from J, the junction kept 6 bases outside the gene matches. CDR3 length equals 14 residues. The DNA of the CDR3 is TGCAGTGCTAGAATCAGCGGGAGGTATAATGAGCAGTTCTTC. Its protein is CSARISGRYNEQFF.

The V and J genes are TRBV7-7 and TRBJ2-1; 7 bases are a match to TRBD2. Germline V gene lookup returns CDR1 SSHAT and CDR2 FNYEAQ (reference sequence). Trimming removed 0 bases from V and 7 bases from J; junction bases left unmatched: 3. The CDR3 is 14 amino acids. The DNA of the CDR3 is TGTGCCAGCAGCTTAGCGGGGCGGGGGAATGAGCAGTTCTTC. It specifies CASSLAGRGNEQFF.